Each of the 10 T cell receptor beta chains below was sequenced from the same sample in a study of T cells in Graves' hyperthyroidism and ophthalmopathy. RNA transcripts served as the template for amplifying TCR beta CDR3 regions. First-round RT-PCR of the TCR CDR3 relied on the HTBI primer set. TCRdb re-called the multiplex PCR reads through MiXCR, storing one row per CDR3 protein. The sample holds approximately 740,000 distinct CDR3 sequences; 14% are singletons and the top ten take 10%. Sequencing was carried out using blood. Every receptor here comes from a woman aged 18-29 years with Graves' hyperthyroidism.

This clonotype occurred a few times. The chain couples TRBV27 to TRBJ2-7; tentatively, D is TRBD1 (5 bases). Germline CDR1 and CDR2: MNHEY and SMNVEV (reference sequence). This CDR3 is 14 amino acids long. Trimming left V 10 bases short and J 0 bases short, with 16 bases between. CDR3 loop: CATRDSFFSYEQYF. As DNA, the CDR3 is TGTGCCACCAGAGACAGCTTCTTCTCCTACGAGCAGTACTTC.

Regarding this clonotype: Just one base apart from a much larger clone, this may be a read error. The chain has TRBV3-1 and TRBJ2-7; D not certain. CDR3 length equals 12 residues. CDR1 LGHDT and CDR2 YNNKEL come from the germline V gene (reference sequence). The CDR3 nucleotides are TGTACCAGCAGCCAAGTGACTGACGAGCAGTACTTC. Translation gives CTSSQVTDEQYF.

This clonotype was seen more than once but under ten times. The V call is TRBV30, the J call TRBJ1-1; 11 bases are shared with TRBD1. CDR3 length: 17 residues. V trimming: 0 bases; J trimming: 0 bases; junction bases outside the gene matches: 6. Germline V lookup: CDR1 GTSNPN, CDR2 SVGIG (reference sequence). CDR3 sequence (DNA): TGTGCCTGGAGTGTAGGGGACAGGGGGTACATGAACACTGAAGCTTTCTTT. Protein sequence: CAWSVGDRGYMNTEAFF.

This clonotype appeared many times. The chain joins TRBV13 to TRBJ2-7; the match to TRBD1 covers 12 bases. CDR1 is PRHDT and CDR2 is FYEKMQ in the germline V gene (reference sequence). The CDR3 is made up of 14 amino acids. With 6 bases clipped from V and 7 bases from J, the junction kept 7 bases outside the gene matches. The CDR3 bases are TGTGCCAGCAGTTGGGGACAGGGGGCGGGAGAGCAGTACTTC. This codes for CASSWGQGAGEQYF. Variable domain in full (rest from reference TRBV13 and TRBJ2-7): AAGVIQSPRHLIKEKRETATLKCYPIPRHDTVYWYQQGPGQDPQFLISFYEKMQSDKGSIPDRFSAQQFSDYHSELNMSSLELGDSALYFCASSWGQGAGEQYFGPGTRLTVT.

This clonotype was counted at least ten times. The chain uses TRBV13 and TRBJ2-7; tentatively, D is TRBD1 or TRBD2 (6 bases each). Germline V CDR1 and CDR2: PRHDT, FYEKMQ (reference sequence). CDR3 length: 15 residues. V lost 5 bases, J lost 2 bases, and 16 bases lay in between. The CDR3 sequence is CASSLRGGPPYEQYF. The CDR3 nucleotides are TGTGCCAGCAGCCTCCGAGGGGGGCCGCCCTACGAGCAGTACTTC.

This clonotype was picked up a small number of times. This could be a read error, since a much larger clone is one nucleotide away. The chain employs TRBV5-5 and TRBJ2-7; 7 bases match TRBD1. Germline lookup yields CDR1 SGHKS and CDR2 YYEKEE (reference sequence). The CDR3 consists of 16 residues. DNA of the CDR3: TGTGTCAGCAGCTTGGGATCCGGGACAGCCACCTTAAAGCAGTACTTC. Translated: CVSSLGSGTATLKQYF.

Here the CDR3 reads CASSPHLLAPRGNEQFF. The CDR3 nucleotides are TGTGCCAGCAGCCCGCACCTCCTAGCGCCACGGGGGAATGAGCAGTTCTTC. This sequence joins TRBV13 and TRBJ2-1; perhaps TRBD2 as D (6 bases). Trimming removed 5 bases at V and 7 bases at J, with 24 bases between. Germline V CDR1 and CDR2: PRHDT, FYEKMQ (reference sequence). The CDR3 loop spans 17 amino acids.

The chain has TRBV9 and TRBJ2-7; 12 bases map to TRBD2. Germline CDR1 is SGDLS and CDR2 is YYNGEE. The ends lost 4 bases at V and 3 bases at J; junction bases unmatched: 5. The CDR3 extends over 15 amino acids. The CDR3 bases are TGTGCCAGCAGCACCGGACTAGCGGGAATCTACGAGCAGTACTTC. Its protein product is CASSTGLAGIYEQYF.

This clonotype showed up many times. The chain employs TRBV6-2 or TRBV6-3 and TRBJ2-7, with 7 bases matching TRBD1. This CDR3 is 14 amino acids long. With V trimmed by 2 bases and J by 2 bases, 3 bases remained unmatched. Germline CDR1 reads MNHEY; CDR2 reads SVGEGT. The CDR3 DNA sequence: TGTGCCAGCAGTTACGGGACAGCCACCTACGAGCAGTACTTC. It is translated as CASSYGTATYEQYF.

This clonotype was recorded at least ten times. V is TRBV30 and J is TRBJ1-1; the D gene is possibly TRBD1 (5 bases). From germline, CDR1 is GTSNPN and CDR2 SVGIG (reference sequence). CDR3 length: 14 residues. V was pared by 5 bases and J by 10 bases, with 23 bases between. In nucleotides, the CDR3 is TGTGCCTGGGTTCCCCACAGAGTGCAAGACAGAGCTTTCTTT. Translation: CAWVPHRVQDRAFF.